A single sample is the source of the 31 T cell receptor beta chains below, sequenced in a study of OX40 agonist ivuxolimab in advanced cancers. TCRdb keeps only in-frame clones here, not all; method: immunoSEQ multiplex PCR. The sample consists of 45,000 to 65,000 clones, about 81% of them appearing once. The source material was CD4+ or CD8+ T cells sorted from blood, sampled in a trial of the OX40 agonist ivuxolimab. These receptors were collected from an adult with an advanced solid tumor such as melanoma, head and neck, liver or kidney cancer.

This clone was detected only once. This chain links TRBV5-6 with TRBJ1-4; 7 positions match TRBD1. The CDR3 is 15 amino acids. CDR1 is SGHDT and CDR2 is YYEEEE in the germline V gene. The ends lost 5 bases at V and 5 bases at J; junction bases unmatched: 9. Here the CDR3 reads CASRSRTGGNEKLFF. Here the CDR3 DNA reads TGTGCCAGCAGATCTCGGACAGGTGGGAATGAAAAACTGTTTTTT.

The V and J genes are TRBV5-6 and TRBJ1-5, with TRBD1 matching 9 bases. The germline CDR1 and CDR2 sequences are SGHDT and YYEEEE. V lost 0 bases, J lost 0 bases, and 4 bases stayed unmatched. The CDR3 length is 17 residues. The CDR3 is CASSLAGTGYSNQPQHF. The CDR3 DNA sequence: TGTGCCAGCAGCTTGGCAGGGACAGGGTATAGCAATCAGCCCCAGCATTTT. Combining the CDR3 with reference TRBV5-6 and TRBJ1-5 gives the whole variable domain DAGVTQSPTHLIKTRGQQVTLRCSPKSGHDTVSWYQQALGQGPQFIFQYYEEEERQRGNFPDRFSGHQFPNYSSELNVNALLLGDSALYLCASSLAGTGYSNQPQHFGDGTRLSIL.

This clone was picked up one time. The rearrangement joins TRBV19 to TRBJ2-5; D is possibly TRBD1 (6 bases). This CDR3 has 13 amino acids. Germline V gene data show CDR1 as LNHDA and CDR2 as SQIVND (reference sequence). Trimming cost V 4 bases and J 5 bases, with 11 bases left between them. The CDR3 coding sequence is TGTGCCAGTAGTAACGGACAGAGGGAGACCCAGTACTTC. Protein sequence: CASSNGQRETQYF.

The table lists this clone with a count of one. The chain uses TRBV9 and TRBJ2-1; D is undetermined. The CDR3 has 13 residues. The germline V and J ends were trimmed by 1 base and 7 bases, with 9 bases remaining between them. Germline V gene data show CDR1 as SGDLS and CDR2 as YYNGEE. CDR3 sequence (DNA): TGTGCCAGCAGCGTACGGGTTAAAAATGAGCAGTTCTTC. Amino acid sequence: CASSVRVKNEQFF.

Sample share makes this clone medium-sized (0.01 to 0.1%). The chain employs TRBV19 and TRBJ1-5; D may be TRBD1 (6 bases). The ends were cut back, 0 bases at V and 6 bases at J, with 15 bases in the middle. Germline CDR1 is LNHDA and CDR2 is SQIVND (reference sequence). The CDR3 has 16 amino acids. CDR3 nucleotide sequence: TGTGCCAGTAGTATAGACACAGGGACCCCAGCTCAGCCCCAGCATTTT. Its translation is CASSIDTGTPAQPQHF.

V is TRBV13 and J is TRBJ1-4; 9 nucleotides line up with TRBD1. Germline CDR1 PRHDT, CDR2 FYEKMQ (reference sequence). The CDR3 loop spans 15 amino acids. After removal of 1 base from V and 8 bases from J, the junction contained 5 bases not matched to a gene. The CDR3 loop is CASSLAGTGREKLFF. In nucleotides, the CDR3 is TGTGCCAGCAGCTTAGCTGGGACAGGGAGGGAAAAACTGTTTTTT.

About this clone: Other nucleotide sequences from this sample produce the same CDR3. This chain uses TRBV5-1 with TRBJ1-1; TRBD1 might be the D (5 bases). Looked up from germline, CDR1 is SGHRS and CDR2 is YFSETQ. The germline V and J ends were trimmed by 0 bases and 1 base, with 10 bases remaining between them. The CDR3 runs 15 residues. CDR3 in DNA: TGCGCCAGCAGCTTGGACCCGGGGGAGAACACTGAAGCTTTCTTT. Encoded protein: CASSLDPGENTEAFF.

V gene TRBV9 combines with J gene TRBJ1-2, with D unresolved. V lost 0 bases and J 8 bases, leaving 11 bases between the germline ends. The CDR3 has 13 residues. In germline, CDR1 is SGDLS, CDR2 YYNGEE. The CDR3 region is CASSVEGGAGYTF. The CDR3 region has the DNA TGTGCCAGCAGCGTAGAGGGAGGCGCGGGCTACACCTTC.

This chain uses TRBV5-1 with TRBJ2-3, with TRBD2 matching 12 bases. Per the germline V gene, CDR1 is SGHRS and CDR2 is YFSETQ. There are 15 residues in the CDR3. With 4 bases clipped from V and 3 bases from J, the junction kept 3 bases outside the gene matches. The CDR3 DNA sequence: TGCGCCAGCAGCCCCCTAGCGGGGGGGACAGATACGCAGTATTTT. It codes for CASSPLAGGTDTQYF. The full variable domain, completed using reference TRBV5-1 and TRBJ2-3, is KAGVTQTPRYLIKTRGQQVTLSCSPISGHRSVSWYQQTPGQGLQFLFEYFSETQRNKGNFPGRFSGRQFSNSRSEMNVSTLELGDSALYLCASSPLAGGTDTQYFGPGTRLTVL.

The chain couples TRBV18 to TRBJ1-1; D might be TRBD1 (5 bases). V gave up 2 bases and J gave up 10 bases, with 17 bases separating them. The CDR3 has 14 amino acids. Per the germline V gene, CDR1 is KGHSH and CDR2 is LQKENI. The CDR3 here is CASSPGDGAVGAFF. CDR3 in DNA: TGTGCCAGCTCACCAGGGGACGGTGCGGTGGGAGCTTTCTTT. Full variable domain (remainder filled in from reference TRBV18 and TRBJ1-1): NAGVMQNPRHLVRRRGQEARLRCSPMKGHSHVYWYRQLPEEGLKFMVYLQKENIIDESGMPKERFSAEFPKEGPSILRIQQVVRGDSAAYFCASSPGDGAVGAFFGQGTRLTVV.

The chain has TRBV7-8 and TRBJ2-3; 11 bases agree with TRBD2. The ends lost 5 bases at V and 2 bases at J; junction bases unmatched: 6. The CDR3 loop spans 16 amino acids. The V gene's germline CDR1 is SGHVS and CDR2 FQNEAQ. The CDR3 DNA sequence: TGTGCCAGCAGCGCCAGACTAGCGGGGAACACAGATACGCAGTATTTT. This sequence encodes CASSARLAGNTDTQYF.

This sequence joins TRBV5-1 and TRBJ1-1; the D is unclear. The ends were cut back, 4 bases at V and 1 base at J, with 8 bases in the middle. The V gene's germline CDR1 is SGHRS and CDR2 YFSETQ. CDR3 length: 13 residues. CDR3 in amino acids: CASSGGRNTEAFF. DNA of the CDR3: TGCGCCAGCAGCGGAGGGAGGAACACTGAAGCTTTCTTT.

This clone came up once. J is TRBJ2-1 and V is TRBV4-1; 9 bases align to TRBD1. V shed 5 bases, J shed 8 bases, and the junction held 28 bases outside the gene matches. The CDR3 contains 21 residues. The germline V gene encodes CDR1 MGHRA and CDR2 YSYEKL. The CDR3 spells CASSAESGTGIGSGGPDEQFF. The CDR3 coding sequence is TGCGCCAGCAGCGCTGAGTCCGGGACAGGGATAGGGAGTGGGGGGCCGGATGAGCAGTTCTTC.

The chain couples TRBV5-1 to TRBJ2-1; possibly TRBD1 for D (5 bases). Germline CDR1 is SGHRS and CDR2 is YFSETQ. The V end was cut by 5 bases, the J end by 4 bases, with 10 bases between. CDR3 length: 13 residues. CDR3: CASRVDSYNEQFF. The CDR3 nucleotides read TGCGCCAGCAGAGTCGACAGTTACAATGAGCAGTTCTTC.

The chain is built from TRBV28 and TRBJ1-5; unclear D gene. The CDR3 length is 16 residues. The V gene lost 0 bases and the J gene lost 5 bases, with 14 bases spanning the gap. Germline CDR1 and CDR2: MDHEN and SYDVKM. The DNA of the CDR3 is TGTGCCAGCAGTTTATGGGCCGCCGGCAGAGATCAGCCCCAGCATTTT. Amino acids: CASSLWAAGRDQPQHF.

This clone came up a few times. The rearrangement joins TRBV14 to TRBJ2-2; D is undetermined. This CDR3 is built from 16 residues. The V gene's germline CDR1 is SGHDN and CDR2 FVKESK. V was trimmed by 0 bases and J by 2 bases, leaving 10 bases between them. The CDR3 DNA is TGTGCCAGCAGCCAAGAATCCCCCCGTAACACCGGGGAGCTGTTTTTT. Encoded protein: CASSQESPRNTGELFF.

The gene calls are TRBV6-5 and TRBJ1-3; D possibly corresponds to TRBD1 (5 bases). The CDR3 is made up of 14 amino acids. The V gene's germline CDR1 is MNHEY and CDR2 SVGAGI. V gave up 8 bases and J gave up 0 bases, with 11 bases separating them. CDR3 protein: CASGDVSSGNTIYF. As DNA, the CDR3 is TGTGCCAGCGGGGACGTCTCCTCTGGAAACACCATATATTTT.

The chain recombines TRBV7-9 with TRBJ2-7; D perhaps matches TRBD2 (5 bases). In germline, CDR1 is SEHNR, CDR2 FQNEAQ (reference sequence). V shed 5 bases and J shed 7 bases, with 18 bases lying between them. The CDR3 spans 14 residues. DNA of the CDR3: TGTGCCAGCAGCCCTTGGGGTGAGGGAAGAGAGCAGTACTTC. Protein: CASSPWGEGREQYF.

V gene TRBV5-5 combines with J gene TRBJ1-2, with 11 nucleotides matching TRBD1. Germline CDR1 is SGHKS and CDR2 is YYEKEE (reference sequence). The CDR3 consists of 17 residues. Trimming at V came to 4 bases and at J to 2 bases, leaving 10 bases not matched to a gene. CDR3 DNA: TGTGCCAGCAGCAACACGAGGACAGGGGGCGAAAACTATGGCTACACCTTC. It is translated as CASSNTRTGGENYGYTF.

The chain is built from TRBV5-1 and TRBJ1-1; no reliable D call. V was pared by 0 bases and J by 1 base, with 10 bases between. Germline CDR1 is SGHRS and CDR2 is YFSETQ. This CDR3 region has 15 residues. The CDR3 loop reads CASSLDVGPNTEAFF. CDR3 in DNA: TGCGCCAGCAGCTTGGACGTGGGCCCGAACACTGAAGCTTTCTTT.

The chain recombines TRBV7-2 with TRBJ1-5; the match to TRBD1 covers 8 bases. The V segment lost 5 bases and the J segment 7 bases; nucleotides outside the gene matches: 13. Per the germline V gene, CDR1 is SGHTA and CDR2 is FQGNSA. This CDR3 is built from 16 residues. CDR3 nucleotide sequence: TGTGCCAGCAGCCCCACCGGGACAGGTGGGACCCAGCCCCAGCATTTT. Translation gives CASSPTGTGGTQPQHF.

The gene calls are TRBV7-2 and TRBJ2-5; D not certain. Matching the DNA end better, TRBJ2-7 makes the J call doubtful. The V gene's germline CDR1 is SGHTA and CDR2 FQGNSA. This CDR3 comprises 12 residues. The CDR3 reads CASSLATYEQYF. CDR3 nucleotides: TGTGCCAGCAGCTTAGCTACCTACGAGCAGTACTTC.

The J gene is TRBJ1-6, the V gene TRBV5-4; 7 nucleotides match TRBD1. The CDR3 runs 13 residues. Germline-derived CDR1 and CDR2 are SGHNT and YYREEE (reference sequence). V dropped 1 base and J dropped 10; count of bases not matched to a gene: 2. The CDR3 is CASSLTGDSPLHF. The CDR3 DNA reads TGTGCCAGCAGCTTGACAGGGGACTCACCCCTCCACTTT.

The chain carries TRBV12-5 and TRBJ2-5; a possible D gene is TRBD2 (6 bases). V shed 6 bases and J shed 4 bases, with 12 bases lying between them. Germline V gives CDR1 LGHNT, CDR2 FRNRAP. The CDR3 has 13 amino acids. The CDR3 coding sequence is TGTGCTAGTGGGGAGGGCTCAGTAGAGACCCAGTACTTC. This sequence encodes CASGEGSVETQYF.

V gene TRBV27 combines with J gene TRBJ1-1; the D is unclear. The CDR3 length is 13 residues. V gave up 3 bases and J gave up 0 bases, with 5 bases separating them. Germline loops: CDR1 MNHEY, CDR2 SMNVEV (reference sequence). Here the CDR3 reads CASSFSVNTEAFF. The DNA of the CDR3 is TGTGCCAGCAGTTTTTCGGTGAACACTGAAGCTTTCTTT.

J is TRBJ2-7 and V is TRBV14; 9 bases map to TRBD1. The CDR3 has 15 residues. Germline values: CDR1 SGHDN, CDR2 FVKESK. The V and J ends lost 4 bases and 1 base, in that order; junction bases with no gene match: 5. CDR3 sequence reads: CASSRMGQGSYEQYF. The DNA for the CDR3 is TGTGCCAGCAGCCGCATGGGACAGGGATCCTACGAGCAGTACTTC.

The CDR3 loop is CATSSETGDTQYF. Written as DNA, the CDR3 is TGTGCCACCAGCAGTGAAACCGGGGATACGCAGTATTTT. V is TRBV15 and J is TRBJ2-3; unclear D gene. CDR3 length: 13 residues. Germline assignment: CDR1 LNHNV and CDR2 YYDKDF (reference sequence). V was trimmed by 3 bases and J by 6 bases, leaving 10 bases between them.

The J gene is TRBJ2-4, the V gene TRBV5-6; 9 positions match TRBD1. Per the germline V gene, CDR1 is SGHDT and CDR2 is YYEEEE. The J segment lost 3 bases and the V segment lost 1 base, leaving 5 bases of the junction unmatched. This CDR3 has 16 amino acids. CDR3 amino acids: CASSLKGQGHKNIQYF. CDR3 coding DNA: TGTGCCAGCAGCTTGAAGGGACAGGGCCACAAAAACATTCAGTACTTC.

V and J are TRBV6-1 and TRBJ2-3; possibly TRBD1 for D (6 bases). Trimming removed 5 bases at V and 2 bases at J, with 14 bases between. The CDR3 loop spans 15 amino acids. Germline loops: CDR1 MNHNS, CDR2 SASEGT. The CDR3 reads CASSIGQINTDTQYF. The CDR3 region has the DNA TGTGCCAGCAGTATTGGACAGATTAACACAGATACGCAGTATTTT.

This clone was counted between two and nine times. The V and J genes are TRBV19 and TRBJ1-5; perhaps TRBD1 as D (5 bases). The CDR3 is made up of 15 amino acids. V dropped 3 bases and J dropped 6 bases, with 15 bases sitting between them. Per the germline V gene, CDR1 is LNHDA and CDR2 is SQIVND (reference sequence). The CDR3, as DNA: TGTGCCAGTAGTATGGAGGGGAGGTGGGGTCAGCCCCAGCATTTT. Amino acids: CASSMEGRWGQPQHF.

The V gene is TRBV6-6, the J gene TRBJ1-6; TRBD1 matches at 8 bases. Germline trimming cut 6 bases from V and 7 bases from J; bases unmatched to any gene: 8. Germline CDR1 is MNHNY and CDR2 is SVGAGI (reference sequence). CDR3 length: 15 residues. For the CDR3, the DNA is TGTGCCAGCAGCCCGGACAGGGACCACAATTCACCCCTCCACTTT. Protein: CASSPDRDHNSPLHF.